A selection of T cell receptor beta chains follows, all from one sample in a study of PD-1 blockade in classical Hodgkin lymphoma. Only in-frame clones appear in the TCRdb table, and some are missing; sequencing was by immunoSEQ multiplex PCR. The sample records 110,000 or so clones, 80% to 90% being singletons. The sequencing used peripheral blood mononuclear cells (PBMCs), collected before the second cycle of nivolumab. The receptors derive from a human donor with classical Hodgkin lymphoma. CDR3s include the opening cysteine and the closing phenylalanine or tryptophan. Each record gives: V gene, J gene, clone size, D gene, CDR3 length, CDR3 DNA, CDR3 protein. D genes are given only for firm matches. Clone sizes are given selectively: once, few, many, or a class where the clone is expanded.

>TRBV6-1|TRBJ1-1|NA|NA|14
TGTGCCAGCAGTCGAACACCCATGTACACTGAAGCTTTCTTT
CASSRTPMYTEAFF
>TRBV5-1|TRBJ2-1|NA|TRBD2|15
TGCGCCAGCAGCTTGTTAGCTAGCGGTGGCGATGAGCAGTTCTTC
CASSLLASGGDEQFF
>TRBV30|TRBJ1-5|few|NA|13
TGTGCCTGGAGTGATCAGGGGCAGCAGCCCCAGCATTTT
CAWSDQGQQPQHF
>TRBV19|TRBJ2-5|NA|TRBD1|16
TGTGCCAGTAGTAGCTCCGGGACAGTACCTCAAGAGACCCAGTACTTC
CASSSSGTVPQETQYF
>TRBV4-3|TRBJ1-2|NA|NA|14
TGCGCCAGCAGCCAAGAAAGGGGATATGATGGCTACACCTTC
CASSQERGYDGYTF
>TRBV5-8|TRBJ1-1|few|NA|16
TGTGCCAGCAGCTTGGGGCCCTGGCGGGTGAACACTGAAGCTTTCTTT
CASSLGPWRVNTEAFF
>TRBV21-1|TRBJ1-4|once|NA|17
TGTGCCAGCAGCAAAGAGACAGGGGGGTCTACTAATGAAAAACTGTTTTTT
CASSKETGGSTNEKLFF
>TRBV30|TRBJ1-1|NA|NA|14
TGTGCCTGGAGCCCGACAGGCTTAAACACTGAAGCTTTCTTT
CAWSPTGLNTEAFF
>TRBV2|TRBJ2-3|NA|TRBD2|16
TGTGCCAGCAGTGAAGCCGCGGGAGGCCACACAGATACGCAGTATTTT
CASSEAAGGHTDTQYF
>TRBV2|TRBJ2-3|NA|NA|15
TGTGCCAGCAGTTTATCTAGGACGAGCACAGATACGCAGTATTTT
CASSLSRTSTDTQYF
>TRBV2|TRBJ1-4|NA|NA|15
TGTGCCAGCAGGGATCACAGGGTTTCCAATGAAAAACTGTTTTTT
CASRDHRVSNEKLFF
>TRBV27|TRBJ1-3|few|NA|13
TGTGCCAGCATCACAGACACTCCCAACACCATATATTTT
CASITDTPNTIYF
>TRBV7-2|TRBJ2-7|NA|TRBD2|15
TGTGCCAGCAGCTTAGTGGCTAGCGGGAGTGGCGAGCAGTACTTC
CASSLVASGSGEQYF
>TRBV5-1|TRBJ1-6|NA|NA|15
TGCGCCAGCAGTTCGGGGTCTAACGGGAATTCACCCCTCCACTTT
CASSSGSNGNSPLHF
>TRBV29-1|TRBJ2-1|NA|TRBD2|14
TGCAGCGTTGATAGACTAGCGGGCTACAATGAGCAGTTCTTC
CSVDRLAGYNEQFF
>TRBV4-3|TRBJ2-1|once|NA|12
TGCGTCAGCAGCCAAGATCACCATGAGCAGTTCTTC
CVSSQDHHEQFF
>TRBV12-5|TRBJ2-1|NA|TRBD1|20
TGTGCTAGTGGCCTTGACAGGGGAATAATTCGGTCGAAGCCCTACAATGAGCAGTTCTTC
CASGLDRGIIRSKPYNEQFF
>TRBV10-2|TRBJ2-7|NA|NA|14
TGCGCCAGCAACGCCTACAGTCAAACCTACGAGCAGTACTTC
CASNAYSQTYEQYF
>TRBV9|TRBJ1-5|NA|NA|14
TGTGCCAGCAGCGATAACGCTAGCAATCAGCCCCAGCATTTT
CASSDNASNQPQHF
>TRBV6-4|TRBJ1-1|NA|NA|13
TGTGCCAGCAGTGAAGGTAGGAACACTGAAGCTTTCTTT
CASSEGRNTEAFF
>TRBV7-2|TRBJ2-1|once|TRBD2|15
TGTGCCAGCAGCTGGGGACTAGCGGGGGCCAATGAGCAGTTCTTC
CASSWGLAGANEQFF
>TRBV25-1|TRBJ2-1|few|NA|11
TGTGCCAGCGGGGACTACAATGAGCAGTTCTTC
CASGDYNEQFF
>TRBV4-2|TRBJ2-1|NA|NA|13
TGTGCCAGCAGCCAAGATTACGCAACTGTCCAGTTCTTC
CASSQDYATVQFF
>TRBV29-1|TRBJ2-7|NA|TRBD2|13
TGCAGCGTTGAAAGCGGGGGGACCTACGAGCAGTACTTC
CSVESGGTYEQYF
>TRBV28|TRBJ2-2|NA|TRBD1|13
TGTGCCAGCAGGCATAGGGGGCCCGGGGAGCTGTTTTTT
CASRHRGPGELFF
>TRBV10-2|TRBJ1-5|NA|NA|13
TGCGCCAGCAGTTATGGACAAGGGCAGCCCCAGCATTTT
CASSYGQGQPQHF
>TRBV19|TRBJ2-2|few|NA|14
TGTGCCAGTAGTATGACAGTCCCCACCGGGGAGCTGTTTTTT
CASSMTVPTGELFF
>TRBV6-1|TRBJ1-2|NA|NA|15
TGTGCCGGCGGGGACCGGACCTACCTTAACTATGGCTACACCTTC
CAGGDRTYLNYGYTF
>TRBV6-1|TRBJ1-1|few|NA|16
TGTGCCAGCAGTGAAGGGGAGGGGATAGGGAACACTGAAGCTTTCTTT
CASSEGEGIGNTEAFF
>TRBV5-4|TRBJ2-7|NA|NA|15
TGTGCCAGCAGCTTAGGTCGAGACCCTGGCTACGAGCAGTACTTC
CASSLGRDPGYEQYF
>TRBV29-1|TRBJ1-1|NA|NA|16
TGCAGCGCTACGAGTTGGGACCCCCGCCAGGACACTGAAGCTTTCTTT
CSATSWDPRQDTEAFF